Below, one T cell receptor beta chain is given with its context. No antigen is known for it. The authors split each subset's genomic DNA evenly across several immunoSEQ plates. Replicate PCRs for sorted subsets used approximately 220 ng DNA; this equaled about 30,000 T cell genomes. Using immunoSEQ multiplex PCR, the repertoire was profiled, and TCRdb retains in-frame clones only, with some absent. The sample consists of under 1 million clones, approximately 97% of them appearing once. This sample is part of a study of shared clonotypes between healthy human individuals. Overall study: Each donor contributed plates that comprised three CD4 naive, three CD4 memory, two CD8 naive and one CD8 memory. Regarding the study as a whole: Limitation of the genetic and exposure-history diversity represented came from the few donors.

Naive CD8 isolation took CD45RO-negative cells positively selected for CCR7 and excluded terminally differentiated effector memory CD45RA+ cells. This CDR3 comprises 15 residues. The germline V gene has CDR1 LNHNV and CDR2 YYDKDF (reference sequence). V was pared by 5 bases and J by 4 bases, with 7 bases of the junction left unmatched. This receptor was taken from a man aged 30 to 39 in good health. This sequence joins TRBV15 and TRBJ2-3, with 9 bases identical to TRBD2. Sequencing was carried out using naive CD8+ T cells sorted from blood. The CDR3 DNA sequence: TGTGCCACCAGCTATAGGGGACTAGCCGCAGATACGCAGTATTTT. Its translation is CATSYRGLAADTQYF.